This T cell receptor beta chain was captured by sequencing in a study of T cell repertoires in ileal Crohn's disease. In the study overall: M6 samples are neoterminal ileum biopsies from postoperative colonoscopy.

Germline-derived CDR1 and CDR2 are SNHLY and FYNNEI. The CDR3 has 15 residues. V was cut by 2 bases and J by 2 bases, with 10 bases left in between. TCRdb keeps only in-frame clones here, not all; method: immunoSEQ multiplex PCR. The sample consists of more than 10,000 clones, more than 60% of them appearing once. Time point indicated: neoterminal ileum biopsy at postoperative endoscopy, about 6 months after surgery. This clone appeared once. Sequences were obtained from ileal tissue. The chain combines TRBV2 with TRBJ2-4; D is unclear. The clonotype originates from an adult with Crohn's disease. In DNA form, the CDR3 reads TGTGCCAGCAGTGAATCGAGACCGACCAAAAACATTCAGTACTTC. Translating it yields CASSESRPTKNIQYF.